The clone carrying this TCR beta chain came up a few times. Its antigen is not known. This specimen belongs to a study of CD8 T cells in ankylosing spondylitis. Study results and limitations: Certain motif variants had earlier appeared in reactive arthritis synovial fluid and blood. Reports say disease-linked clones showed up significantly more in matched ankylosing spondylitis synovial fluid. CD8+ cells made up the disease-linked clones, which were relatively rare in peripheral blood.

This CDR3 has 15 residues. CDR1 and CDR2 (germline): SGHDN, FVKESK. V gave up 5 bases and J gave up 9 bases; unmatched junction bases: 11. TCRdb itself ran the 5' RACE reads through MiXCR, one entry per CDR3 protein. The table shows just under 350,000 distinct CDR3 sequences, with about 15% occurring only once. Sample: blood, either unsorted or a sorted T cell fraction (not recorded which). V and J are TRBV14 and TRBJ2-2; 8 bases map to TRBD1. The receptor's source is a male donor with ankylosing spondylitis or in good health (not recorded which). The CDR3 region has the DNA TGTGCCAGCAGCTACCGGGACAGGACACCCCGGGAGCTGTTTTTT. Encoded protein: CASSYRDRTPRELFF.